One TCR beta chain is described in this entry. The antigen is not known. Germline V gene data show CDR1 as SGHNT and CDR2 as YYREEE (reference sequence). V was pared by 0 bases and J by 4 bases, with 4 bases of the junction left unmatched. The CDR3 spans 16 residues. The data were obtained in a study of cytomegalovirus exposure and HLA in healthy donors. Study-wide points: It was shown in a later analysis that HLA-associated TCR beta chains were more clonally expanded than other, equally common chains. A later analysis linked about 17,000 TCR beta sequences to HLA alleles at 0.05 false discovery rate.

It was with 60 Vbeta and 13 Jbeta primers that the PCR ran. The repertoire was sequenced with immunoSEQ multiplex PCR; TCRdb's copy has only in-frame clones and lacks some. The sample shows roughly 130,000 clones, 74% of them seen only once. This TCR was recovered from a woman between 50 and 59 years old in good health and CMV-seropositive. The sequenced sample was PBMCs. The gene calls are TRBV5-4 and TRBJ2-5; 12 bases map to TRBD2. The chain's CDR3 is CASSLASGGAGETQYF. CDR3 sequence (DNA): TGTGCCAGCAGCTTGGCTAGCGGGGGGGCAGGAGAGACCCAGTACTTC.